The 20 T cell receptor beta chains presented below share a single source sample, sequenced in a study of spatial heterogeneity in lung cancer. The time point denotes: sample taken at primary tumor resection. Sequencing of whole RNA from tumor, nontumor lung or frozen PBMC involved no sorting. TCRdb itself ran the 5' RACE reads through MiXCR, one entry per CDR3 protein. The table includes several thousand distinct CDR3 sequences, 15% to 20% detected once. Sequences were derived from PBMCs, sampled at surgery. Receptors originate from a female donor with early-stage non-small cell lung cancer.

This clonotype was detected only a few times. The genes are TRBV20-1 and TRBJ2-7; TRBD2 matches at 9 bases. The CDR3 extends over 16 amino acids. Germline CDR1 DFQATT, CDR2 SNEGSKA (reference sequence). The junction had 7 bases not matched to a gene; V was cut back by 0 bases and J by 1 base. The CDR3 nucleotides read TGCAGTGCTAGAGATTTGGATAGCGGGAGTTCCTACGAGCAGTACTTC. Translated: CSARDLDSGSSYEQYF.

By its share, this clonotype is medium-sized. The rearrangement uses TRBV7-3 and TRBJ2-1; D is uncertain. The CDR3 spans 13 residues. V was cut by 1 base and J by 5 bases, with 6 bases left in between. Germline V lookup: CDR1 SGHTA, CDR2 FQGTGA. The CDR3 sequence is CASSLNRDNEQFF. The CDR3 DNA follows: TGTGCCAGCAGCTTAAACCGAGACAATGAGCAGTTCTTC. Using reference TRBV7-3 and TRBJ2-1 for the parts outside the CDR3, the full variable domain is GAGVSQTPSNKVTEKGKYVELRCDPISGHTALYWYRQSLGQGPEFLIYFQGTGAADDSGLPNDRFFAVRPEGSVSTLKIQRTERGDSAVYLCASSLNRDNEQFFGPGTRLTVL.

This chain connects TRBV18 to TRBJ1-2, with TRBD1 matching over 7 bases. Unmatched junction bases numbered 16, after V lost 6 bases and J lost 6 bases. This CDR3 comprises 16 residues. CDR1 is KGHSH, CDR2 LQKENI, per germline. The CDR3, as DNA: TGTGCCAGCTCCGGGACAGTAATAACGTGGGCGGATGGCTACACCTTC. The encoded protein is CASSGTVITWADGYTF.

Relative to its sample, this clonotype is medium-sized (0.01 to 0.1%). This chain connects TRBV7-8 to TRBJ2-5; D gene ambiguous. CDR3 length: 13 residues. CDR1 SGHVS and CDR2 FQNEAQ come from the germline V gene. Trimming stripped 5 bases from V and 5 bases from J, with 12 bases between. The CDR3 region has the DNA TGTGCCAGCAGCCCCCGACTGGCGGAGACCCAGTACTTC. The encoded protein is CASSPRLAETQYF.

This clonotype was picked up many times. This chain joins TRBV5-1 and TRBJ2-1; no reliable D call. Per germline, CDR1 SGHRS and CDR2 YFSETQ. The V end was cut by 3 bases, the J end by 6 bases, with 4 bases between. The CDR3 is 11 residues long. Written as DNA, the CDR3 is TGCGCCAGCAGCTGGGCCAATGAGCAGTTCTTC. This codes for CASSWANEQFF.

This clonotype was counted at least ten times. The V and J genes are TRBV5-1 and TRBJ2-7, with a weak D call TRBD2 (7 bases). The ends were cut back, 4 bases at V and 7 bases at J, with 18 bases in the middle. CDR1 and CDR2 (germline): SGHRS, YFSETQ. The CDR3 totals 14 residues. CDR3 region: CASSPGQRGGEQYF. CDR3 sequence (DNA): TGCGCCAGCAGCCCCGGACAGCGGGGAGGAGAGCAGTACTTC.

This rearrangement joins TRBV18 to TRBJ1-6; D call uncertain. Germline V lookup: CDR1 KGHSH, CDR2 LQKENI. V lost 0 bases and J 8 bases, leaving 5 bases between the germline ends. The CDR3 is 13 amino acids. In nucleotides, the CDR3 is TGTGCCAGCTCACCACCCGGGGATTCACCCCTCCACTTT. Translating it yields CASSPPGDSPLHF.

By sample share, this clonotype is medium-sized. V and J are TRBV7-2 and TRBJ2-3; D remains ambiguous. Germline-derived CDR1 and CDR2 are SGHTA and FQGNSA. V lost 5 bases, J lost 2 bases, and 14 bases lay in between. CDR3 length equals 15 residues. CDR3 in DNA: TGTGCCAGCAGCCCAACCGGGCTAAACACAGATACGCAGTATTTT. Translating gives CASSPTGLNTDTQYF.

The rearrangement joins TRBV7-9 to TRBJ2-7; a weak D match, TRBD2 (6 bases). The CDR3 is 13 residues long. Germline-derived CDR1 and CDR2 are SEHNR and FQNEAQ (reference sequence). V dropped 4 bases and J dropped 4 bases, with 11 bases sitting between them. The CDR3 DNA reads as TGTGCCAGCAGCTGGGGGGTAGCTTACGAGCAGTACTTC. Residues: CASSWGVAYEQYF.

The genes are TRBV6-5 and TRBJ1-3; D uncertain. The V gene lost 8 bases and the J gene lost 1 base, with 6 bases spanning the gap. Germline V CDR1 and CDR2: MNHEY, SVGAGI. CDR3 length: 12 residues. This CDR3 is CASAGSGNTIYF. The CDR3 DNA sequence: TGTGCCAGCGCCGGATCTGGAAACACCATATATTTT.

This rearrangement joins TRBV4-1 to TRBJ2-1; D is unresolved. The CDR3 loop spans 15 amino acids. With 1 base removed from V and 7 bases from J, the gap between germline ends came to 14 bases. Germline CDR1 is MGHRA and CDR2 is YSYEKL. The CDR3 protein is CASSQGPGSWNEQFF. CDR3 sequence (DNA): TGCGCCAGCAGCCAAGGCCCTGGGTCTTGGAATGAGCAGTTCTTC.

By share, this clonotype counts as medium-sized (0.01 to 0.1%). The chain recombines TRBV5-8 with TRBJ2-3, with D possibly called TRBD1 or TRBD2 (6 bases each). The V end lost 1 base, the J end lost 0 bases, and 9 bases lay between the germline ends. The CDR3 runs 15 residues. Germline-derived CDR1 and CDR2 are SGHTS and YDEGEE. DNA for the CDR3: TGTGCCAGCAGCTTGAGGGGGACTAGCACAGATACGCAGTATTTT. It specifies CASSLRGTSTDTQYF. The whole variable domain, remainder taken from reference TRBV5-8 and TRBJ2-3, is EAGVTQSPTHLIKTRGQQATLRCSPISGHTSVYWYQQALGLGLQFLLWYDEGEERNRGNFPPRFSGRQFPNYSSELNVNALELEDSALYLCASSLRGTSTDTQYFGPGTRLTVL.

The chain links TRBV5-1 to TRBJ2-1; 7 positions agree with TRBD1. From germline, CDR1 is SGHRS and CDR2 YFSETQ. The V segment lost 7 bases and the J segment 3 bases; nucleotides outside the gene matches: 13. This CDR3 has 16 residues. In DNA form, the CDR3 reads TGCGCCAGCCTACCCCAGACAGGGTCGGACTACAATGAGCAGTTCTTC. Its protein is CASLPQTGSDYNEQFF.

The chain uses TRBV12-3 or TRBV12-4 and TRBJ2-2, with D perhaps matching TRBD1 (6 bases). The CDR3 length is 14 residues. Trimming shortened V by 8 bases and J by 2 bases, and 12 bases separated the two germline ends. CDR3 sequence: CASQDRTNTGELFF. Written as DNA, the CDR3 is TGTGCCAGCCAGGACAGAACTAACACCGGGGAGCTGTTTTTT.

This clonotype was seen once. The chain recombines TRBV14 with TRBJ2-3, with D unclear. Germline CDR1 SGHDN, CDR2 FVKESK. Trimming took off 1 base at V and 4 bases at J, with 12 bases between the two ends. CDR3 length: 15 residues. CDR3 DNA sequence: TGTGCCAGCAGCCAAGCGAGCCAGCCCTCAGATACGCAGTATTTT. It specifies CASSQASQPSDTQYF.

The J gene is TRBJ2-3, the V gene TRBV12-3 or TRBV12-4, with TRBD1 matching over 12 bases. The length of the CDR3 is 16 residues. V was pared by 5 bases and J by 6 bases, with 9 bases of the junction left unmatched. CDR3: CASSRDRGLGPDTQYF. DNA of the CDR3: TGTGCCAGCAGTAGGGACAGGGGGCTAGGTCCTGATACGCAGTATTTT.

This clonotype was seen more than once but under ten times. This chain links TRBV4-2 with TRBJ1-5, with D hard to call. Germline CDR1 LGHNA, CDR2 YNFKEQ. The CDR3 is made up of 14 amino acids. The germline V and J ends were trimmed by 0 bases and 8 bases, with 11 bases remaining between them. The CDR3 spells CASSQEKGMEPQHF. The CDR3 DNA reads TGTGCCAGCAGCCAAGAAAAAGGGATGGAGCCCCAGCATTTT.

This clonotype is judged medium-sized. CDR3 residues: CASSPGTSGSVETQYF. CDR3 coding DNA: TGTGCCAGCAGTCCGGGGACTAGCGGGAGTGTCGAGACCCAGTACTTC. The rearrangement joins TRBV12-3 or TRBV12-4 to TRBJ2-5, with TRBD2 matching 14 bases. There are 16 residues in the CDR3. Trimming took 5 bases from V and 5 from J; bases not matched to a gene: 7.

The chain joins TRBV12-3 or TRBV12-4 to TRBJ2-1, with D maybe TRBD2 (5 bases). The ends were cut back, 3 bases at V and 0 bases at J, with 9 bases in the middle. There are 15 residues in the CDR3. CDR3 coding DNA: TGTGCCAGCAGTTTTCGGGGAAACTCCTACAATGAGCAGTTCTTC. This gives the protein CASSFRGNSYNEQFF.

This clonotype was recorded a few times. This chain uses TRBV14 with TRBJ2-7, with 7 bases identical to TRBD2. This CDR3 is 14 amino acids long. V lost 4 bases to trimming and J lost 4 bases; unmatched junction nucleotides: 7. Germline V lookup: CDR1 SGHDN, CDR2 FVKESK. CDR3 region: CASSPAGGGYEQYF. CDR3 bases: TGTGCCAGCAGCCCCGCGGGCGGGGGATACGAGCAGTACTTC.